This TCR beta chain was sequenced in a study of long-term antiretroviral therapy in people with HIV. Broader study findings: Clones showing expansion before ART dominated the repertoire at all time points. HIV repertoires showed narrower CDR3 length ranges than controls.

The CDR3 runs to 18 residues. Germline V lookup: CDR1 SGHAT, CDR2 FQDESV (reference sequence). Trimming took 3 bases from V and 3 from J, leaving 23 bases between them. Sequencing relied on immunoSEQ assay v3.0, run at survey level. The assay was immunoSEQ multiplex PCR, and TCRdb's table has in-frame clones only and misses some. The sample holds some 35,000 clones; around 85% are singletons and the top ten take 10% to 13%. Concerning this clone itself: The antigen is not known.

Sequences were derived from unsorted PBMCs, sampled 2.2 years after starting antiretroviral therapy. The receptor was isolated from a man aged 18-30 years with HIV. The V call is TRBV11-1, the J call TRBJ2-5; D might be TRBD1 or TRBD2, each matching 5 bases. Written as DNA, the CDR3 is TGTGCCAGCAGCTTGGAATATTGGACCGGGACGCCCAAAGAGACCCAGTACTTC. It encodes CASSLEYWTGTPKETQYF.